The rows below give T cell receptor beta chains drawn from one sample of a study of Ad26.COV2.S vaccination and SARS-CoV-2 variants. Profiling relied on immunoSEQ multiplex PCR, and the TCRdb table lists in-frame clones only, not all of them. Among 410,000 or so clones, about nine tenths were seen once, and the ten largest hold over 1.5%. This specimen consisted of peripheral blood, obtained in a trial of Ad26.COV2.S vaccine versus placebo. Receptor source: a person aged 18 to 59 who received the Ad26.COV2.S COVID-19 vaccine or a placebo. Both conserved end residues are trimmed from each CDR3. The order of the fields is J gene, D gene, V gene, CDR3 protein. A D gene is named only where the DNA matches it firmly.

TRBJ1-6 | NA | TRBV30 | AWSGLGSNSPLH
TRBJ1-1 | TRBD1 | TRBV19 | ASSLDRGSNTEAF
TRBJ1-1 | NA | TRBV15 | ATSGLANTEAF
TRBJ2-1 | NA | TRBV24-1 | ATSAPAAVSYNEQF
TRBJ1-1 | NA | TRBV6-2/TRBV6-3 | ASSSNTGNTEAF
TRBJ2-1 | TRBD2 | TRBV6-1 | ASSEGRLATLMNEQF
TRBJ2-5 | NA | TRBV6-2/TRBV6-3 | ASSYSGFQETQY
TRBJ2-1 | TRBD1 | TRBV19 | ASSFQGAYNEQF
TRBJ1-6 | TRBD1 | TRBV19 | ASMGQSSYNSPLH
TRBJ2-1 | NA | TRBV7-9 | ASSKRGLPYNEQF
TRBJ1-2 | NA | TRBV20-1 | SGTGTYGYT
TRBJ1-5 | TRBD1 | TRBV6-5 | ASGRGQGQPQH
TRBJ1-1 | TRBD1 | TRBV5-6 | ASSPDRGINTEAF
TRBJ1-4 | NA | TRBV2 | ASRVSSTNEKLF
TRBJ1-3 | NA | TRBV27 | ASRDPGSGNTIY
TRBJ1-3 | NA | TRBV7-9 | ASSRVQVSGNTIY